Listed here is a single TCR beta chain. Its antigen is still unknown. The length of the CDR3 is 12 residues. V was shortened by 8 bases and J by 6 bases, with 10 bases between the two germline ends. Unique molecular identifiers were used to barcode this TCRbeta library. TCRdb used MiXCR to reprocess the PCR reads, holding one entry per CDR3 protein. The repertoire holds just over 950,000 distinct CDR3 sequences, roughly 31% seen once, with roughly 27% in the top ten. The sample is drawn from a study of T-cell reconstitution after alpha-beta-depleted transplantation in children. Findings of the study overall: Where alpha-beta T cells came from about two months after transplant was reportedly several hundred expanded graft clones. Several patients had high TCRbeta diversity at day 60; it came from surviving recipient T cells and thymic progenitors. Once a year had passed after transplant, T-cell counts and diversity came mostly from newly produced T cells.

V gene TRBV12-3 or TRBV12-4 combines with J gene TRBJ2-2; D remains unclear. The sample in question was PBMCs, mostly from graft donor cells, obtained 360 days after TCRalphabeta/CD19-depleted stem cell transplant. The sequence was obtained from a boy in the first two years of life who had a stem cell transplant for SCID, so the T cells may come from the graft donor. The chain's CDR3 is CASLEGAGELFF. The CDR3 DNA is TGTGCCAGCCTAGAAGGAGCCGGGGAGCTGTTTTTT.